This TCR beta chain was recorded in a study of shared clonotypes between healthy human individuals. The sorted-subset replicate PCRs were given around 200 ng DNA, which is approximately 30,000 T cell genomes. Assay used: immunoSEQ multiplex PCR; TCRdb lists only in-frame clones, some missing. The profile shows about 2 million clones, around 96% of them singletons. Study-wide points: An effect of sequencing depth on clonotype sharing among donors was expected.

Concerning this clone: Its antigen is currently unknown.

CD45RO-negative cells were positively selected for CCR7, leaving out terminally differentiated effector memory CD45RA+ cells. Caucasian adults living in Nashville, Tennessee, provided all samples. This CDR3 has 16 residues. V shed 3 bases and J shed 2 bases, with 15 bases lying between them. Germline-derived CDR1 and CDR2 are MNHNS and SASEGT. The chain couples TRBV6-1 to TRBJ2-3; D is uncertain. Sample: naive CD8+ T cells sorted from blood. The origin of this receptor is a man younger than 35 in good health. CDR3 in DNA: TGTGCCAGCAGTGATGGCCTGAGACATCCCACAGATACGCAGTATTTT. This gives the protein CASSDGLRHPTDTQYF.